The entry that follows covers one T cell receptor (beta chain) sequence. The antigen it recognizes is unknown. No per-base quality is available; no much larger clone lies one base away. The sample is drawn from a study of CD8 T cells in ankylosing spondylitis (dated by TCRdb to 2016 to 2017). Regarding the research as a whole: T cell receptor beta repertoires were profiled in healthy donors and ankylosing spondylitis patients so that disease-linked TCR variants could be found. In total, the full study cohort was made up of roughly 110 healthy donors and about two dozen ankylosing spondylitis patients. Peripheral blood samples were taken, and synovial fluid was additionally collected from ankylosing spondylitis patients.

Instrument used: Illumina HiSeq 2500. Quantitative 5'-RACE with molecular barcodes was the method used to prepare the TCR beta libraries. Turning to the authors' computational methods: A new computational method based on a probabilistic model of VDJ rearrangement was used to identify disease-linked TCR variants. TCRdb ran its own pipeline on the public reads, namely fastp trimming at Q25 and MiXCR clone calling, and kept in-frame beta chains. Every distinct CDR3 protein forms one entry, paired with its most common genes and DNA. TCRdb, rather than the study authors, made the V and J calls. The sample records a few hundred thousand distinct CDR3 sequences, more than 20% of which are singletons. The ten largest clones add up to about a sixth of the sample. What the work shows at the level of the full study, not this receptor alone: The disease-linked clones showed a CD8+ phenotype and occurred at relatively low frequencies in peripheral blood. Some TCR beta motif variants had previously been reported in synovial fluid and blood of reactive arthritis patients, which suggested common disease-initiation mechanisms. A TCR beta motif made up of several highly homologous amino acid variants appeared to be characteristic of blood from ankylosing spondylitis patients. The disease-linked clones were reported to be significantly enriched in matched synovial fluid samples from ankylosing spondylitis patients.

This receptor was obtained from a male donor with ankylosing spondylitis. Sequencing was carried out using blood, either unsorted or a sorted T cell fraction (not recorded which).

The bases are TGTGCCAGCAGTCCTTACCAGGGCTCCTACGAGCAGTACTTC. It encodes CASSPYQGSYEQYF. The receptor chain draws on TRBV28 and TRBJ2-7; TRBD1 is a weak D gene call, 5 bases matching. The CDR3 has 14 amino acids, counting the end cysteine and phenylalanine. The kept DNA is CDR3 alone, 42 bases in frame from the first base. Looking up the germline V gene yields CDR1 MDHEN and CDR2 SYDVKM. V loses 5 bases of germline sequence and J loses 0 bases, and the interval between the two ends is 11 bases.